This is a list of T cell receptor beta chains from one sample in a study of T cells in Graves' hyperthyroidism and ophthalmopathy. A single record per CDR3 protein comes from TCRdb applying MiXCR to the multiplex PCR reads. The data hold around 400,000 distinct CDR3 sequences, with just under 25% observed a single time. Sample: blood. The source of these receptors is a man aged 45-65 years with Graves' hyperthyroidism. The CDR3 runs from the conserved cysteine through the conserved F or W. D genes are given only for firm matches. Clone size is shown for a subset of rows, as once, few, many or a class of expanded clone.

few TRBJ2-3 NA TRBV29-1 TGCGGTACCAAAATGTCCCAGGAAGATACGCAGTATTTT CGTKMSQEDTQYF
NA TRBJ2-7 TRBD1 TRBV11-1 TGTGCCAGCAGCTCGCTAGCCGACAGGGGGCGAGGTGAGCAGTACTTC CASSSLADRGRGEQYF
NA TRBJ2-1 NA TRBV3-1 TGTGCCAGCAGCCAAGAAGGCAGGGAGTTCTTC CASSQEGREFF
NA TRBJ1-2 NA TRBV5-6 TGTGCCAGCAGCCGGGGAGGGGACTATGGCTACACCTTC CASSRGGDYGYTF
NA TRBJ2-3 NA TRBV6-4 TGTGCCAGCAGTGCCGAACTAGCAGATACGCAGTATTTT CASSAELADTQYF
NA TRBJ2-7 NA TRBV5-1 TGCGCCAGCAGCTTGAACTTACGTACTAAAGAGCAGTACTTC CASSLNLRTKEQYF
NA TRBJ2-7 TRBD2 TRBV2 TGTGCCAGCGAACCTCTAGCGGGAGGGCTTGAATACGAGCAGTACTTC CASEPLAGGLEYEQYF
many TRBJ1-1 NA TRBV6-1 TGTGCCAGCAGTGGCCTCGGCGCCTTGAACACTGAAGCTTTCTTT CASSGLGALNTEAFF
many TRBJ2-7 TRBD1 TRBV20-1 TGCAGTGCTTCCGGGACAGGGCTGTACGAGCAGTACTTC CSASGTGLYEQYF
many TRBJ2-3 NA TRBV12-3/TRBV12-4 TGTGCCAGCAGTTTCCGAGTCACAGATACGCAGTATTTT CASSFRVTDTQYF